This section outlines one T cell receptor (beta chain) sequence together with its context. No antigen is known for it. The data are from a study of beta chain features in type 1 diabetes. Per donor, one heparinised blood draw averaged approximately 120 mL. Findings and caveats of the study: Significant though moderate, a shortening of TCRB CDR3s appeared in all four CD4+ subsets of Type 1 diabetes patients.

Trimming cost V 6 bases and J 5 bases, with 13 bases left between them. CDR1 and CDR2 (germline): SQVTM, ANQGSEA. The length of the CDR3 is 12 residues. Every isolated RNA sample was fully reverse transcribed, so sequencing captured expressed TCRB transcripts. Method: immunoSEQ multiplex PCR; TCRdb's copy keeps in-frame clones and lacks some. Seen here are under 350,000 clones, approximately 25% observed once, and the top ten hold around 0.013%. The sample comprised naive CD4+ T cells from blood. The V call is TRBV29-1, the J call TRBJ2-5, with D possibly matching TRBD2 (5 bases). This TCR came from a woman aged 25 to 39 with type 1 diabetes. CDR3 nucleotide sequence: TGCAGCGTCCGCCGCCCGGGGGAGACCCAGTACTTC. Amino acid sequence: CSVRRPGETQYF. The full variable domain, completed using reference TRBV29-1 and TRBJ2-5, is SAVISQKPSRDICQRGTSLTIQCQVDSQVTMMFWYRQQPGQSLTLIATANQGSEATYESGFVIDKFPISRPNLTFSTLTVSNMSPEDSSIYLCSVRRPGETQYFGPGTRLLVL.